This record covers a single TCR beta chain. Its specificity is unknown. The data stem from a study of cytomegalovirus exposure and HLA in healthy donors. Findings of the study overall: Across all donors, roughly uniform sequencing depth was an assumption of the presence/absence analyses.

PCR involved 60 Vbeta and 13 Jbeta primers. Assay used: immunoSEQ multiplex PCR; TCRdb lists only in-frame clones, some missing. The sample lists about 140,000 clones; around 73% were seen once. Per germline, CDR1 MNHEY and CDR2 SVGAGI. This CDR3 is built from 11 residues. Trimming removed 4 bases at V and 8 bases at J, with 8 bases between. The source material was PBMCs. The chain couples TRBV6-5 to TRBJ1-1, with D possibly matching TRBD1 (6 bases). This TCR derives from a woman between 40 and 55 years old in good health and CMV-seronegative. The CDR3 sequence: CASSSGQEAFF. The CDR3 DNA reads TGTGCCAGCAGTTCTGGACAGGAAGCTTTCTTT.